This T cell receptor (beta chain) was sequenced during a study of blood T cell repertoires in COVID-19. Unmatched junction bases numbered 5, after V lost 2 bases and J lost 3 bases. CDR3 length: 15 residues. Germline V CDR1 and CDR2: SGDLS, YYNGEE. Profiling relied on immunoSEQ multiplex PCR, and the TCRdb table lists in-frame clones only, not all of them. This table holds about 220,000 clones, 84% found once. This chain links TRBV9 with TRBJ2-3; 8 bases fit TRBD1. The origin of this receptor is a man aged 25-40 years with active or convalescent COVID-19. The sequencing input was peripheral blood. Here the CDR3 DNA reads TGTGCCAGCAGCGTTAGACAGGGGACTACAGATACGCAGTATTTT. Translated, it gives CASSVRQGTTDTQYF.